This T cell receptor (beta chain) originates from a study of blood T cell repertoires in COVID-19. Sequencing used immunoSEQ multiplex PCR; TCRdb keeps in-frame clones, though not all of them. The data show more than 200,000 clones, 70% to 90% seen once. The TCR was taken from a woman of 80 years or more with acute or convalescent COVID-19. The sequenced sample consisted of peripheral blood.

Here the CDR3 DNA reads TGTGCCAGTACCACGGGGGTAATTGGAAACACTGAAGCTTTCTTT. It translates to CASTTGVIGNTEAFF. The chain has TRBV19 and TRBJ1-1; tentatively, D is TRBD1 (5 bases). V lost 7 bases and J lost 2, with 17 bases in between. Germline V lookup: CDR1 LNHDA, CDR2 SQIVND (reference sequence). This CDR3 comprises 15 residues. Drawing the rest from reference TRBV19 and TRBJ1-1, the complete variable domain is DGGITQSPKYLFRKEGQNVTLSCEQNLNHDAMYWYRQDPGQGLRLIYYSQIVNDFQKGDIAEGYSVSREKKESFPLTVTSAQKNPTAFYLCASTTGVIGNTEAFFGQGTRLTVV.